This T cell receptor beta chain emerged from a study of T cells in Graves' hyperthyroidism and ophthalmopathy. A patient was excluded if there was uncontrolled infection, other autoimmune disease, pregnancy or lactation. RNA transcripts yielded amplified TCR beta CDR3 regions. HTBI primers drove first-round RT-PCR of the TCR CDR3. TCRdb ran MiXCR on the multiplex PCR reads and lists one entry per CDR3 protein. Altogether 200,000 to 300,000 distinct CDR3 sequences are present, about 25% being singletons, with the ten largest covering 35% to 40%. Germline V CDR1 and CDR2: MDHEN, SYDVKM. The CDR3 is 14 amino acids. The germline V and J ends were trimmed by 6 bases and 6 bases, with 15 bases remaining between them. This clonotype was recorded many times.

Sequenced material: blood. The J gene is TRBJ1-5, the V gene TRBV28; TRBD1 might be the D (6 bases). This receptor was identified in a woman aged 40-49 years with Graves' ophthalmopathy. In DNA form, the CDR3 reads TGTGCCAGCAGATCAGTGGGGGGCAGTCAGCCCCAGCATTTT. Translated: CASRSVGGSQPQHF.